These T cell receptor beta chains were read from a single sample in a study of cytomegalovirus exposure and HLA in healthy donors. The data were produced by immunoSEQ multiplex PCR, yet TCRdb's version contains in-frame clones alone and is incomplete. The clone table shows fewer than 150,000 clones, with the ten largest holding less than 2.5%. Sequencing was done on a sample of PBMCs. Receptors were obtained from a woman in her sixties or seventies in good health and CMV-seronegative. The CDR3 runs from the conserved cysteine through the conserved F or W. A D gene is named only where the DNA matches it firmly.

>TRBV2|TRBJ1-2|TRBD1
CASSETLLRGHNYGYTF
TGTGCCAGCAGTGAAACTTTATTGAGGGGGCATAACTATGGCTACACCTTC
>TRBV6-5|TRBJ2-7|NA
CASSYSGTSGYEQYF
TGTGCCAGCAGTTACTCCGGCACGTCGGGCTACGAGCAGTACTTC
>TRBV28|TRBJ1-5|NA
CASIETMTGSQPQHF
TGTGCCAGCATAGAAACCATGACAGGCAGTCAGCCCCAGCATTTT
>TRBV7-2|TRBJ2-7|NA
CASSLARTYEQYF
TGTGCCAGCAGCTTAGCCAGAACCTACGAGCAGTACTTC
>TRBV28|TRBJ2-1|NA
CASGRQGSYNEQFF
TGTGCCAGCGGTCGGCAGGGTTCGTACAATGAGCAGTTCTTC
>TRBV28|TRBJ1-2|TRBD1
CASSPPGQGIYGYTF
TGTGCCAGCAGTCCACCGGGACAGGGGATCTATGGCTACACCTTC
>TRBV7-6|TRBJ2-5|TRBD2
CASSRGEVETQYF
TGTGCCAGCAGCCGGGGGGAAGTGGAGACCCAGTACTTC
>TRBV6-1|TRBJ1-4|NA
CASSAGGAGEKLFF
TGTGCCAGCAGTGCAGGTGGGGCTGGGGAAAAACTGTTTTTT
>TRBV7-6|TRBJ2-3|TRBD2
CASKAGGPGTDTQYF
TGTGCCAGCAAGGCGGGAGGGCCGGGAACAGATACGCAGTATTTT
>TRBV28|TRBJ1-3|NA
CASSLQGVRVFSGNTIYF
TGTGCCAGCAGTCTACAGGGTGTCCGCGTTTTCTCTGGAAACACCATATATTTT
>TRBV6-1|TRBJ1-6|NA
CASSERDSYNSPLHF
TGTGCCAGCAGTGAACGGGACTCCTATAATTCACCCCTCCACTTT
>TRBV28|TRBJ1-1|NA
CASSSPFGGRGTEAFF
TGTGCCAGCAGTTCGCCGTTCGGGGGGAGGGGCACTGAAGCTTTCTTT